A selection of T cell receptor beta chains follows, all from one sample in a study of blood T cell repertoires in COVID-19. The assay was immunoSEQ multiplex PCR, and TCRdb's table has in-frame clones only and misses some. Of under 350,000 clones in the sample, roughly nine tenths were seen once. Sequencing was carried out using PBMCs or T cells enriched from blood (not recorded which). These receptors came from a woman aged 18-30 years who had recovered from COVID-19. Both conserved end residues are part of each CDR3. A D gene is named only where the DNA matches it firmly.

TRBV5-1	TRBJ1-2	TRBD1	CASSTRTGGGTYGYTF
TRBV5-1	TRBJ2-3	TRBD2	CASSLVRAGGSASTDTQYF
TRBV4-1	TRBJ2-2	TRBD2	CASSQTTSGGAAGELFF
TRBV4-3	TRBJ1-2	NA	CASSQDVPQARSTSNYGYTF
TRBV28	TRBJ1-1	NA	CASSPSLGEAFF
TRBV19	TRBJ2-2	NA	CASRLGGTGELFF
TRBV18	TRBJ2-7	NA	CASSPQGLYEQYF
TRBV5-1	TRBJ2-3	TRBD2	CASSLVLAGDQSTDTQYF
TRBV7-2	TRBJ2-7	TRBD2	CASSWASGGEYEQYF
TRBV7-8	TRBJ1-1	NA	CASSLGTGRNTEAFF
TRBV27	TRBJ1-2	NA	CASKGTNGYTF
TRBV11-3	TRBJ2-7	NA	CASSPLRSSPEQYF
TRBV4-1	TRBJ2-2	NA	CASSPGEGGTGELFF